One and the same sample provided the 2 T cell receptor beta chains below, sequenced in a study of human CD8 memory T cell subsets. The study classified TPEX cells as CCR7+ PD-1+ TIGIT+ early memory CD8+ T cells bearing exhausted-like traits. By UMI-labeled 5' RACE, the TCR beta libraries were made. TCRdb re-called the 5' RACE reads and catalogs CDR3 proteins one per entry, DNA excluded. This table holds 6,000 or so distinct CDR3 sequences. The sample was CD8+ T cells from PBMCs. These receptors were taken from a human donor in good health.

The chain couples TRBV5-6 to TRBJ2-3; lacking DNA, the TRBD2 call made by TCRdb goes unchecked. Germline V gene sequence: CDR1 SGHDT, CDR2 YYEEEE. CDR3 size: 18 residues. The CDR3 loop is CASSSASGRARKADTQYF. The full variable domain, completed using reference TRBV5-6 and TRBJ2-3, is DAGVTQSPTHLIKTRGQQVTLRCSPKSGHDTVSWYQQALGQGPQFIFQYYEEEERQRGNFPDRFSGHQFPNYSSELNVNALLLGDSALYLCASSSASGRARKADTQYFGPGTRLTVL.

This chain joins TRBV7-6 and TRBJ2-5. In germline, CDR1 is SGHVS, CDR2 FNYEAQ. The CDR3 runs 14 residues. CDR3 loop: CASSLSASLETQYF.